Shown below are 31 T cell receptor beta chains from a single sample sequenced in a study of CD8+ T cells in alopecia areata listed by TCRdb under 2018. Library construction relied on the immunoSEQ multiplex PCR assay. To provide template for TCR sequencing, every sample had RNA extracted and reverse transcribed into cDNA. TCRdb retrieved this table from immuneACCESS and kept in-frame rearrangements only. Not all clones are present; in checked studies, unresolved V genes account for under half, and no reason is known for the remainder. The sample profile shows 100,000 to 150,000 clones; almost 50% of them were found once. Jointly, the top ten make up 18% of the sample. The time point label corresponds to: baseline before oral tofacitinib. Sample: CD8+ T cells sorted from blood, taken at week 0. The receptors come from a human donor with alopecia areata.

The chain is built from TRBV2 and TRBJ2-1, with D possibly being TRBD1 or TRBD2 (5 bases each). Germline-derived CDR1 and CDR2 are SNHLY and FYNNEI. The CDR3 has 14 residues. V shed 7 bases and J shed 4 bases, with 14 bases lying between them. For the CDR3, the DNA is TGTGCCAGCACCTTAGGGGACCCTTACAATGAGCAGTTCTTC. Translation: CASTLGDPYNEQFF.

This clone showed up just a few times. V is TRBV5-4 and J is TRBJ2-5; TRBD1 aligns across 12 bases. The V segment lost 1 base and the J segment 5 bases; nucleotides outside the gene matches: 6. This CDR3 spans 16 amino acids. CDR1 is SGHNT and CDR2 is YYREEE in the germline V gene (reference sequence). The CDR3 sequence is CASSLRGTGGGETQYF. For the CDR3, the DNA is TGTGCCAGCAGCTTGAGGGGGACAGGGGGCGGTGAGACCCAGTACTTC.

The chain links TRBV19 to TRBJ1-2; 7 nucleotides match TRBD1. The CDR3 loop spans 14 amino acids. From germline, CDR1 is LNHDA and CDR2 SQIVND (reference sequence). Trimming removed 10 bases from V and 2 bases from J; junction bases left unmatched: 10. This chain's CDR3 is CATVVPGGNYGYTF. CDR3 nucleotide sequence: TGTGCCACCGTCGTCCCAGGGGGAAACTATGGCTACACCTTC.

In this sample, this clone turned up a few times. V is TRBV7-8 and J is TRBJ1-5, with D hard to call. The V gene lost 0 bases and the J gene lost 5 bases, with 11 bases spanning the gap. From germline, CDR1 is SGHVS and CDR2 FQNEAQ. This CDR3 has 15 amino acids. DNA of the CDR3: TGTGCCAGCAGCTTAGCTCTCCCCGGGGATCAGCCCCAGCATTTT. This gives the protein CASSLALPGDQPQHF.

CDR3 sequence reads: CSVDLSPYGYTF. The CDR3 nucleotides read TGCAGCGTTGATTTGAGTCCCTATGGCTACACCTTC. The V and J genes are TRBV29-1 and TRBJ1-2; D is unresolved. This CDR3 spans 12 amino acids. V lost 3 bases to trimming and J lost 4 bases, with 9 bases between them. Germline V gene data show CDR1 as SQVTM and CDR2 as ANQGSEA. The full variable domain, rest sourced from reference TRBV29-1 and TRBJ1-2, is SAVISQKPSRDICQRGTSLTIQCQVDSQVTMMFWYRQQPGQSLTLIATANQGSEATYESGFVIDKFPISRPNLTFSTLTVSNMSPEDSSIYLCSVDLSPYGYTFGSGTRLTVV.

A word on this clone: No DNA is shown, since the ends of the CDR3 on it are uncertain; the CDR3 is the one TCRdb lists. The V and J genes are TRBV30 and TRBJ2-1; the D call TRBD1 from the table was never checked on the DNA. The CDR3 sequence runs 11 residues, both termini included. The germline gives CDR1 GTSNPN, CDR2 SVGIG (reference sequence). The CDR3: CAWASGTGAFF.

This clone was seen more than once but under ten times. This chain joins TRBV29-1 and TRBJ1-1; D remains ambiguous. The CDR3 consists of 13 residues. Trimming left V 4 bases short and J 0 bases short, with 9 bases between. CDR1 is SQVTM and CDR2 is ANQGSEA in the germline V gene. CDR3 residues: CSVVGSMNTEAFF. CDR3 nucleotide sequence: TGCAGCGTTGTGGGCAGCATGAACACTGAAGCTTTCTTT.

CDR3 nucleotides: TGCGCCAGCAATAGGGGGCCCACAGATACGCAGTATTTT. This codes for CASNRGPTDTQYF. The V call is TRBV5-1, the J call TRBJ2-3, with 7 bases lining up with TRBD1. CDR1 and CDR2 from the germline V gene are SGHRS and YFSETQ. Losses at the gene ends were 6 bases for V and 2 bases for J; bases not matched to a gene: 3. The CDR3 sequence is 13 residues long.

V is TRBV7-2 and J is TRBJ1-6, with 10 bases identical to TRBD1. J gave up 9 bases and V 4 bases, and 3 bases lay outside the gene matches. This CDR3 has 14 amino acids. Germline CDR1 SGHTA, CDR2 FQGNSA. CDR3 sequence: CASSSGQGTSPLHF. The CDR3 nucleotides read TGTGCCAGCAGCTCGGGACAGGGGACTTCACCCCTCCACTTT. Supplemented by reference TRBV7-2 and TRBJ1-6, the full variable domain reads GAGVSQSPSNKVTEKGKDVELRCDPISGHTALYWYRQSLGQGLEFLIYFQGNSAPDKSGLPSDRFSAERTGGSVSTLTIQRTQQEDSAVYLCASSSGQGTSPLHFGNGTRLTVT.

This chain links TRBV27 with TRBJ2-3; perhaps TRBD1 as D (6 bases). This CDR3 contains 13 residues. In germline, CDR1 is MNHEY, CDR2 SMNVEV (reference sequence). The ends were cut back, 6 bases at V and 1 base at J, with 8 bases in the middle. The CDR3 here is CASRYRGTDTQYF. In DNA form, the CDR3 reads TGTGCCAGCAGGTACAGGGGCACAGATACGCAGTATTTT.

V is TRBV9 and J is TRBJ1-6; 7 bases match TRBD1. The V gene's germline CDR1 is SGDLS and CDR2 YYNGEE. Trimming cost V 3 bases and J 8 bases; bases outside gene matches: 8. This CDR3 spans 15 amino acids. CDR3 DNA sequence: TGTGCCAGCAGCGGGGCAGGGGACAGCTATTCACCCCTCCACTTT. This encodes CASSGAGDSYSPLHF.

This clone showed up many times. This chain uses TRBV7-9 with TRBJ1-2; TRBD1 aligns across 7 bases. The CDR3 length is 13 residues. Germline CDR1 SEHNR, CDR2 FQNEAQ (reference sequence). V gave up 5 bases and J gave up 5 bases; unmatched junction bases: 5. Written as DNA, the CDR3 is TGTGCCAGCAGCCTAACAGGGGAGTATGGCTACACCTTC. It codes for CASSLTGEYGYTF. The complete variable domain, with remaining parts taken from reference TRBV7-9 and TRBJ1-2, reads DTGVSQNPRHKITKRGQNVTFRCDPISEHNRLYWYRQTLGQGPEFLTYFQNEAQLEKSRLLSDRFSAERPKGSFSTLEIQRTEQGDSAMYLCASSLTGEYGYTFGSGTRLTVV.

This chain connects TRBV13 to TRBJ1-1; 9 nucleotides align to TRBD1. This CDR3 spans 15 amino acids. Germline CDR1 and CDR2: PRHDT and FYEKMQ (reference sequence). Losses at the gene ends were 5 bases for V and 5 bases for J; bases not matched to a gene: 9. The CDR3 loop reads CASSLPGQGETEAFF. DNA for the CDR3: TGTGCCAGCAGCCTCCCGGGACAGGGTGAAACTGAAGCTTTCTTT.

This clone was picked up one time. This chain uses TRBV5-6 with TRBJ2-3; D is ambiguous. CDR3 length equals 14 residues. V lost 2 bases and J 0 bases, leaving 7 bases between the germline ends. CDR1 is SGHDT and CDR2 is YYEEEE in the germline V gene. CDR3 sequence: CASSFDTSTDTQYF. In DNA, the CDR3 is TGTGCCAGCAGCTTCGACACAAGCACAGATACGCAGTATTTT.

The V call is TRBV7-8, the J call TRBJ2-5; the D gene is possibly TRBD1 (5 bases). Germline CDR1 and CDR2: SGHVS and FQNEAQ. This CDR3 has 14 residues. V gave up 1 base and J gave up 4 bases, with 10 bases separating them. The CDR3 DNA reads as TGTGCCAGCAGCTTAGTGCCAGGGCCAGAGACCCAGTACTTC. Translated: CASSLVPGPETQYF. The complete variable domain, with remaining parts taken from reference TRBV7-8 and TRBJ2-5, reads GAGVSQSPRYKVAKRGQDVALRCDPISGHVSLFWYQQALGQGPEFLTYFQNEAQLDKSGLPSDRFFAERPEGSVSTLKIQRTQQEDSAVYLCASSLVPGPETQYFGPGTRLLVL.

This rearrangement joins TRBV7-8 to TRBJ2-5; the match to TRBD1 covers 8 bases. The germline V gene has CDR1 SGHVS and CDR2 FQNEAQ. CDR3 length: 13 amino acids. V gave up 3 bases and J gave up 4 bases; unmatched junction bases: 1. This CDR3 is CASSFDRGETQYF. For the CDR3, the DNA is TGTGCCAGCAGCTTCGACAGGGGAGAGACCCAGTACTTC.

This chain connects TRBV29-1 to TRBJ2-7; perhaps TRBD1 as D (5 bases). V was trimmed by 1 base and J by 6 bases, leaving 13 bases between them. The CDR3 sequence is 13 residues long. Per germline, CDR1 SQVTM and CDR2 ANQGSEA. The DNA for the CDR3 is TGCAGCGTTGAAGGAATTGGGCAGGGCGAGCAGTACTTC. It codes for CSVEGIGQGEQYF.

Points on this clone: At the DNA level, this CDR3 is encoded by other sequences in the same sample as well. CDR3 region: CSVAAGGELFF. For the CDR3, the DNA is TGCAGCGTTGCCGCAGGGGGGGAGCTGTTTTTT. The chain employs TRBV29-1 and TRBJ2-2; possible D gene TRBD1, 5 bases. The V end was cut by 4 bases, the J end by 8 bases, with 8 bases between. In germline, CDR1 is SQVTM, CDR2 ANQGSEA. This CDR3 has 11 residues.

The chain couples TRBV5-5 to TRBJ2-5; 8 bases fit TRBD1. Germline CDR1 SGHKS, CDR2 YYEKEE (reference sequence). V lost 5 bases and J lost 4; bases outside the gene matches: 10. The CDR3 extends over 15 amino acids. The CDR3 spells CASSDRTGGRETQYF. The DNA of the CDR3 is TGTGCCAGCAGTGATCGTACAGGGGGGAGAGAGACCCAGTACTTC.

As for this clone: This is likely an artifact of a read error, given a far larger clone one base away. V usage is TRBV6-5 and J usage is TRBJ2-3; 11 nucleotides align to TRBD2. The V segment lost 3 bases and the J segment 2 bases; nucleotides outside the gene matches: 1. Germline CDR1 and CDR2: MNHEY and SVGAGI. CDR3 size: 15 residues. CDR3 coding DNA: TGTGCCAGCAGTTATAGCGGGGGGGCCACAGATACGCAGTATTTT. Amino acid sequence: CASSYSGGATDTQYF.

As for this clone: An end of the junction differs from the germline gene, which may be a read error. The chain carries TRBV30 and TRBJ2-7, with D possibly matching TRBD1 (5 bases). Germline CDR1 GTSNPN, CDR2 SVGIG (reference sequence). CDR3 length equals 12 residues. The CDR3 here is CACSADTYEQYF. CDR3 DNA: TGTGCCTGTAGTGCGGACACCTACGAGCAGTACTTC.

The V and J genes are TRBV27 and TRBJ1-5, with TRBD1 as a possible D gene (5 bases). The CDR3 consists of 15 residues. The V gene lost 5 bases and the J gene lost 0 bases, with 11 bases spanning the gap. In germline, CDR1 is MNHEY, CDR2 SMNVEV (reference sequence). In DNA, the CDR3 is TGTGCCAGCAGTAATAGGGGAGTTAGCAATCAGCCCCAGCATTTT. Translating it yields CASSNRGVSNQPQHF.

V and J are TRBV5-1 and TRBJ1-3, with 7 bases matching TRBD1. Losses at the gene ends were 0 bases for V and 0 bases for J; bases not matched to a gene: 3. The CDR3 consists of 16 residues. Germline assignment: CDR1 SGHRS and CDR2 YFSETQ. CDR3 in DNA: TGCGCCAGCAGCTTGGAGGGGGCACCCTCTGGAAACACCATATATTTT. This encodes CASSLEGAPSGNTIYF.

CDR3 DNA sequence: TGTGCCAGCAGCCAAGAACCTCTGGAAGGGGAGACCCAGTACTTC. Translated, it gives CASSQEPLEGETQYF. J is TRBJ2-5 and V is TRBV14; no reliable D call. Trimming left V 0 bases short and J 5 bases short, with 13 bases between. The CDR3 is 15 amino acids. Germline loops: CDR1 SGHDN, CDR2 FVKESK.

In its sample, this clone was seen a few times. The chain uses TRBV7-9 and TRBJ2-5, with 7 bases matching TRBD2. CDR3 length equals 13 residues. V gave up 6 bases and J gave up 4 bases; unmatched junction bases: 5. Germline-derived CDR1 and CDR2 are SEHNR and FQNEAQ (reference sequence). The DNA of the CDR3 is TGTGCCAGCAGGCCCGGGAGGCGAGAGACCCAGTACTTC. It codes for CASRPGRRETQYF.

In this sample, this clone turned up a few times. The J gene is TRBJ2-5, the V gene TRBV11-2; 12 bases are shared with TRBD2. Germline V gene sequence: CDR1 SGHAT, CDR2 FQNNGV. The CDR3 is 16 residues long. V lost 5 bases and J lost 1; bases outside the gene matches: 5. The CDR3 loop is CASSERTSGIQETQYF. CDR3 nucleotides: TGTGCCAGCAGCGAGCGGACTAGCGGGATCCAAGAGACCCAGTACTTC.

This chain connects TRBV29-1 to TRBJ2-7, with 8 nucleotides matching TRBD1. The J segment lost 0 bases and the V segment lost 6 bases, leaving 4 bases of the junction unmatched. The germline CDR1 and CDR2 sequences are SQVTM and ANQGSEA. CDR3 length: 13 amino acids. DNA for the CDR3: TGCAGCGTGGACAGGGACAACTCCTACGAGCAGTACTTC. Its protein is CSVDRDNSYEQYF.

Of note for this clone: An end of the junction does not agree with germline; a read error may underlie this. This rearrangement joins TRBV2 to TRBJ2-3; the match to TRBD2 covers 10 bases. Germline loops: CDR1 SNHLY, CDR2 FYNNEI. This CDR3 is built from 11 residues. The CDR3 region has the DNA TGTGCCAGCAGTGCGGGACTAGCGACGGATTTT. Its protein product is CASSAGLATDF.

The genes are TRBV4-1 and TRBJ2-7; D is unresolved. Germline V CDR1 and CDR2: MGHRA, YSYEKL. This CDR3 region has 13 residues. Trimming took 2 bases from V and 6 from J, leaving 11 bases between them. CDR3 loop: CASSQREFSEQYF. For the CDR3, the DNA is TGCGCCAGCAGCCAAAGGGAATTTAGCGAGCAGTACTTC.

This clone showed up just a few times. The chain combines TRBV6-5 with TRBJ2-5, with D tentatively TRBD1 (6 bases). Trimming cost V 2 bases and J 3 bases, with 10 bases left between them. The CDR3 covers 14 residues. CDR1 and CDR2 (germline): MNHEY, SVGAGI. The CDR3 DNA is TGTGCCAGCAGTTACAATCAGGGGAAAGAGACCCAGTACTTC. This sequence encodes CASSYNQGKETQYF.

About this clone itself: In the same sample, other DNA sequences code for this CDR3. This chain uses TRBV27 with TRBJ1-1; possibly TRBD1 for D (5 bases). In germline, CDR1 is MNHEY, CDR2 SMNVEV (reference sequence). The CDR3 is made up of 12 amino acids. Trimming left V 5 bases short and J 4 bases short, with 8 bases between. CDR3 protein: CASSPRGTEAFF. CDR3 bases: TGTGCCAGCAGTCCGAGGGGCACTGAAGCTTTCTTT.